Below are 30 T cell receptor beta chains sequenced from a single sample in a study of shared clonotypes between healthy human individuals. Naive-designated CD8 cells lacked CD45RO, were positively enriched for CCR7, and omitted terminally differentiated effector memory CD45RA+ cells. Produced via immunoSEQ multiplex PCR; TCRdb's table is partial and in-frame only. The data hold about 2,200,000 clones, with around 93% observed a single time. Material for sequencing was naive CD8+ T cells from PBMCs. Receptors were obtained from a man aged 18-30 years in good health. Some clones in this sample may be carry-over from other donors' samples.

CDR3 in amino acids: CASSPTSAPSYEQYF. In nucleotides, the CDR3 is TGTGCCAGCAGTCCTACTAGCGCTCCCTCCTACGAGCAGTACTTC. The chain has TRBV6-1 and TRBJ2-7; TRBD2 matches at 7 bases. Germline trimming cut 5 bases from V and 0 bases from J; bases unmatched to any gene: 7. CDR3 length equals 15 residues. Germline assignment: CDR1 MNHNS and CDR2 SASEGT.

The chain has TRBV27 and TRBJ2-3; 9 bases match TRBD2. The CDR3 is 15 residues long. The germline CDR1 and CDR2 sequences are MNHEY and SMNVEV (reference sequence). V trimming: 4 bases; J trimming: 2 bases; junction bases outside the gene matches: 4. CDR3 sequence reads: CASSWASGATDTQYF. CDR3 coding DNA: TGTGCCAGCAGTTGGGCTAGCGGGGCCACAGATACGCAGTATTTT.

Concerning this clone: In the same sample, other DNA sequences code for this CDR3. This sequence joins TRBV4-1 and TRBJ2-7; 11 bases agree with TRBD2. The CDR3 is made up of 15 amino acids. The V and J ends lost 4 bases and 1 base, in that order; junction bases with no gene match: 3. The germline CDR1 and CDR2 sequences are MGHRA and YSYEKL. CDR3 bases: TGCGCCAGCAGCCCCGGGACTAGCGGTTCCTACGAGCAGTACTTC. This encodes CASSPGTSGSYEQYF.

The rearrangement joins TRBV4-1 to TRBJ1-3; D possibly corresponds to TRBD1 (5 bases). V lost 1 base to trimming and J lost 0 bases, with 13 bases between them. Germline lookup yields CDR1 MGHRA and CDR2 YSYEKL. This CDR3 is built from 17 residues. The CDR3 nucleotides are TGCGCCAGCAGCCAAGCGGACGGGGGGAGCTCTGGAAACACCATATATTTT. It encodes CASSQADGGSSGNTIYF.

CDR3 nucleotide sequence: TGTGCCAGCGGGCCTAGCAATCAGCCCCAGCATTTT. Amino acids: CASGPSNQPQHF. The chain employs TRBV27 and TRBJ1-5; no reliable D call. The V end lost 8 bases, the J end lost 0 bases, and 5 bases lay between the germline ends. The germline gives CDR1 MNHEY, CDR2 SMNVEV (reference sequence). The CDR3 contains 12 residues.

The V gene is TRBV9, the J gene TRBJ2-3; 7 nucleotides align to TRBD2. CDR3 length: 16 amino acids. Unmatched junction bases numbered 12, after V lost 4 bases and J lost 4 bases. CDR1 is SGDLS and CDR2 is YYNGEE in the germline V gene. The CDR3 sequence: CASSPGTTGFSDTQYF. The CDR3 DNA is TGTGCCAGCAGCCCCGGGACTACTGGGTTCTCAGATACGCAGTATTTT.

The V call is TRBV6-5, the J call TRBJ2-3; tentatively, D is TRBD1 (5 bases). The CDR3 is 15 amino acids. Trimming cost V 0 bases and J 2 bases, with 9 bases left between them. Germline V gene lookup returns CDR1 MNHEY and CDR2 SVGAGI. The CDR3 loop reads CASSYSQGATDTQYF. The CDR3 region has the DNA TGTGCCAGCAGTTACTCTCAGGGTGCCACAGATACGCAGTATTTT.

This clone was detected once. The rearrangement joins TRBV7-9 to TRBJ1-4; 9 nucleotides line up with TRBD1. The CDR3 has 14 residues. The germline gives CDR1 SEHNR, CDR2 FQNEAQ (reference sequence). The ends lost 5 bases at V and 8 bases at J; junction bases unmatched: 6. For the CDR3, the DNA is TGTGCCAGCAGCCCGGGACAGGGTTTCGAAAAACTGTTTTTT. This encodes CASSPGQGFEKLFF.

V usage is TRBV9 and J usage is TRBJ2-7, with TRBD2 matching over 11 bases. V dropped 0 bases and J dropped 5; count of bases not matched to a gene: 7. Germline CDR1 is SGDLS and CDR2 is YYNGEE. CDR3 size: 16 residues. The CDR3 DNA is TGTGCCAGCAGCGTAGACCTAGCGGGAGGCCCAGACGAGCAGTACTTC. This codes for CASSVDLAGGPDEQYF.

The chain employs TRBV2 and TRBJ2-1; D possibly corresponds to TRBD2 (6 bases). The V gene's germline CDR1 is SNHLY and CDR2 FYNNEI. With 6 bases removed from V and 0 bases from J, the gap between germline ends came to 12 bases. CDR3 size: 15 residues. In nucleotides, the CDR3 is TGTGCCAGCAGCTTAATAGCGGACTCCTACAATGAGCAGTTCTTC. It yields the protein CASSLIADSYNEQFF.

The chain combines TRBV30 with TRBJ1-2; unclear D gene. This CDR3 region has 16 residues. CDR1 is GTSNPN, CDR2 SVGIG, per germline (reference sequence). Trimming took off 1 base at V and 7 bases at J, with 22 bases between the two ends. The CDR3 loop is CAWSATPTLSNLGYTF. In DNA, the CDR3 is TGTGCCTGGAGTGCCACCCCTACTCTTTCGAACCTTGGCTACACCTTC. The full variable domain, in which reference TRBV30 and TRBJ1-2 provide the parts outside the CDR3, is SQTIHQWPATLVQPVGSPLSLECTVEGTSNPNLYWYRQAAGRGLQLLFYSVGIGQISSEVPQNLSASRPQDRQFILSSKKLLLSDSGFYLCAWSATPTLSNLGYTFGSGTRLTVV.

The table lists this clone with a count of one. One junction end disagrees with the germline gene, perhaps due to a read error. The sample has other DNA sequences that encode this CDR3 too. The chain joins TRBV28 to TRBJ1-1; possible D gene TRBD1, 6 bases. Germline V gene data show CDR1 as MDHEN and CDR2 as SYDVKM. The CDR3 is 14 amino acids. The CDR3 is CASSLGRGNTEAFF. In DNA form, the CDR3 reads TGTGCCAGCAGTTTAGGGAGGGGGAACACCGAAGCTTTCTTT.

V usage is TRBV7-9 and J usage is TRBJ2-3; no definite D call. The germline CDR1 and CDR2 sequences are SEHNR and FQNEAQ (reference sequence). The CDR3 contains 14 residues. V lost 2 bases to trimming and J lost 0 bases, with 6 bases between them. The CDR3 spells CASSLFSSTDTQYF. The CDR3 DNA follows: TGTGCCAGCAGCTTATTCTCTAGCACAGATACGCAGTATTTT.

This chain connects TRBV6-5 to TRBJ2-3; D possibly uses TRBD1 or TRBD2 (6 bases each). CDR1 and CDR2 from the germline V gene are MNHEY and SVGAGI. The V end was cut by 2 bases, the J end by 5 bases, with 14 bases between. The CDR3 has 15 amino acids. The CDR3 region is CASSYTSEGGDTQYF. CDR3 sequence (DNA): TGTGCCAGCAGTTACACGAGTGAGGGGGGAGATACGCAGTATTTT.

Notes on this clone: In the same sample, other DNA sequences code for this CDR3. The gene calls are TRBV15 and TRBJ2-7; TRBD1 matches 10 bases. This CDR3 has 13 amino acids. Per germline, CDR1 LNHNV and CDR2 YYDKDF (reference sequence). V lost 5 bases, J lost 4 bases, and 2 bases stayed unmatched. CDR3: CATSRDRGYEQYF. DNA for the CDR3: TGTGCCACCAGCCGGGACAGGGGTTACGAGCAGTACTTC.

V usage is TRBV2 and J usage is TRBJ2-7, with 11 bases aligning to TRBD1. CDR1 and CDR2 (germline): SNHLY, FYNNEI. The length of the CDR3 is 15 residues. With V trimmed by 7 bases and J by 6 bases, 11 bases remained unmatched. The CDR3 is CASKIPGQGVPEQYF. CDR3 nucleotides: TGTGCCAGCAAGATTCCGGGACAGGGGGTCCCCGAGCAGTACTTC. The variable domain in full, with the rest retrieved from reference TRBV2 and TRBJ2-7, is EPEVTQTPSHQVTQMGQEVILRCVPISNHLYFYWYRQILGQKVEFLVSFYNNEISEKSEIFDDQFSVERPDGSNFTLKIRSTKLEDSAMYFCASKIPGQGVPEQYFGPGTRLTVT.

In this sample, this clone turned up a few times. The rearrangement uses TRBV7-6 and TRBJ2-3; D call uncertain. The CDR3 has 15 residues. Germline CDR1 SGHVS, CDR2 FNYEAQ. The V and J ends lost 4 bases and 2 bases respectively, with 13 bases between them. CDR3 sequence (DNA): TGTGCCAGCAGCTCGGAAAGTATAAACACAGATACGCAGTATTTT. Protein product: CASSSESINTDTQYF.

The V gene is TRBV9, the J gene TRBJ1-3; 8 nucleotides match TRBD1. Trimming took 3 bases from V and 4 from J; bases not matched to a gene: 6. CDR3 size: 15 residues. From germline, CDR1 is SGDLS and CDR2 YYNGEE. The CDR3 spells CASSGDRGSGNTIYF. The CDR3 DNA reads TGTGCCAGCAGCGGAGACAGGGGTTCAGGAAACACCATATATTTT.

This chain joins TRBV7-9 and TRBJ2-7, with 11 bases fitting TRBD2. V lost 5 bases to trimming and J lost 5 bases; unmatched junction nucleotides: 8. The CDR3 has 15 amino acids. Germline CDR1 reads SEHNR; CDR2 reads FQNEAQ (reference sequence). The CDR3 nucleotides read TGTGCCAGCAGCCACGGGACTAGCGGTAATGACGAGCAGTACTTC. Translated: CASSHGTSGNDEQYF.

The rearrangement joins TRBV9 to TRBJ2-1; 9 nucleotides match TRBD2. The length of the CDR3 is 15 residues. Trimming cost V 4 bases and J 6 bases; bases outside gene matches: 8. Per the germline V gene, CDR1 is SGDLS and CDR2 is YYNGEE. The CDR3 protein is CASSLHGTSLNEQFF. The CDR3 DNA sequence: TGTGCCAGCAGCCTTCACGGGACTAGCCTCAATGAGCAGTTCTTC.

The rearrangement links TRBV28 to TRBJ1-1, with a weak D call TRBD1 (6 bases). This CDR3 has 15 residues. With 1 base removed from V and 10 bases from J, the gap between germline ends came to 19 bases. Germline V gene data show CDR1 as MDHEN and CDR2 as SYDVKM. CDR3 protein: CASSLFGRGAGGAFF. The CDR3 DNA reads as TGTGCCAGCAGTTTATTTGGCAGGGGCGCGGGTGGAGCTTTCTTT. Drawing the rest from reference TRBV28 and TRBJ1-1, the complete variable domain is DVKVTQSSRYLVKRTGEKVFLECVQDMDHENMFWYRQDPGLGLRLIYFSYDVKMKEKGDIPEGYSVSREKKERFSLILESASTNQTSMYLCASSLFGRGAGGAFFGQGTRLTVV.

J is TRBJ1-1 and V is TRBV6-5, with D possibly being TRBD1 (6 bases). Between the trimmed V and J ends, which lost 0 bases and 5 bases, there was a span of 10 bases. Germline-derived CDR1 and CDR2 are MNHEY and SVGAGI. The CDR3 has 14 residues. The CDR3 nucleotides are TGTGCCAGCAGTTACTCGCAGGGGCCAACTGAAGCTTTCTTT. As protein: CASSYSQGPTEAFF.

The gene calls are TRBV5-5 and TRBJ2-3; 9 bases agree with TRBD1. The germline V gene has CDR1 SGHKS and CDR2 YYEKEE (reference sequence). V lost 4 bases, J lost 5 bases, and 5 bases stayed unmatched. The CDR3 covers 14 residues. CDR3 sequence (DNA): TGTGCCAGCAGCCGCGGGACAGGGATAGATACGCAGTATTTT. Amino acid sequence: CASSRGTGIDTQYF.

This clone occurred once. V and J are TRBV27 and TRBJ1-2, with D maybe TRBD1 (5 bases). V lost 5 bases and J lost 4, with 17 bases in between. Germline loops: CDR1 MNHEY, CDR2 SMNVEV (reference sequence). The CDR3 spans 15 residues. The CDR3 reads CASSPLQTEFYGYTF. In DNA, the CDR3 is TGTGCCAGCAGTCCTCTGCAGACAGAGTTCTATGGCTACACCTTC.

The chain joins TRBV6-5 to TRBJ1-2, with D possibly TRBD1 on 5 matching bases. V was clipped by 2 bases and J by 3 bases, with 16 bases between them. Germline V CDR1 and CDR2: MNHEY, SVGAGI. The length of the CDR3 is 16 residues. The CDR3 region is CASSYLKRGADYGYTF. The DNA for the CDR3 is TGTGCCAGCAGTTACCTTAAAAGAGGGGCGGACTATGGCTACACCTTC.

This chain uses TRBV27 with TRBJ1-4; 9 positions match TRBD1. CDR1 MNHEY and CDR2 SMNVEV come from the germline V gene (reference sequence). V dropped 5 bases and J dropped 8; count of bases not matched to a gene: 12. This CDR3 is built from 16 residues. The CDR3 sequence is CASSPMTGGREEKLFF. As DNA, the CDR3 is TGTGCCAGCAGTCCAATGACAGGGGGGCGCGAGGAAAAACTGTTTTTT.

The chain has TRBV7-9 and TRBJ2-6, with D unclear. Trimming cost V 7 bases and J 0 bases, with 16 bases left between them. The germline CDR1 and CDR2 sequences are SEHNR and FQNEAQ (reference sequence). This CDR3 comprises 17 residues. CDR3 amino acids: CASTNPTDYSGANVLTF. DNA for the CDR3: TGTGCCAGCACCAACCCCACGGATTACTCTGGGGCCAACGTCCTGACTTTC.

The chain uses TRBV27 and TRBJ2-2; D is undetermined. The CDR3 is 11 amino acids. Trimming took 8 bases from V and 9 from J, leaving 10 bases between them. Germline-derived CDR1 and CDR2 are MNHEY and SMNVEV (reference sequence). Here the CDR3 reads CASRVGWELFF. In nucleotides, the CDR3 is TGTGCCAGCCGCGTGGGTTGGGAGCTGTTTTTT.

The V gene is TRBV5-6, the J gene TRBJ2-2, with D perhaps TRBD2 (6 bases). V lost 1 base and J lost 3, with 13 bases in between. Germline V gene data show CDR1 as SGHDT and CDR2 as YYEEEE. This CDR3 contains 16 residues. The DNA for the CDR3 is TGTGCCAGCAGCTTGCAAGGGAGGAGGCACACCGGGGAGCTGTTTTTT. Translating it yields CASSLQGRRHTGELFF.

The chain combines TRBV28 with TRBJ2-7; 7 bases match TRBD2. The trim removed 6 bases at V and 5 bases at J, leaving 13 bases unmatched. This CDR3 is built from 15 residues. The germline gives CDR1 MDHEN, CDR2 SYDVKM. The chain's CDR3 is CASSDLAGVWNEQYF. The CDR3 coding sequence is TGTGCCAGCAGCGATTTAGCGGGTGTCTGGAACGAGCAGTACTTC.